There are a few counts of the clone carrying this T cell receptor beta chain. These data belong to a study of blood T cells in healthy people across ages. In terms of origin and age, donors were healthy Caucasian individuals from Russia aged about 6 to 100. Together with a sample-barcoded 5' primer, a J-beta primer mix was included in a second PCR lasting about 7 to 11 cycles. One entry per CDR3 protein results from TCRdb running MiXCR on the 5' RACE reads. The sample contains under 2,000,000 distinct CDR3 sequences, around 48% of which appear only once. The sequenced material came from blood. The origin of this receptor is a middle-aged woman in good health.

CDR3 residues: CSATPTLGEQFF. The CDR3 nucleotides are TGCAGTGCTACCCCAACTCTGGGTGAGCAGTTCTTC. This rearrangement joins TRBV20-1 to TRBJ2-1; D ambiguous. The CDR3 covers 12 residues. Trimming took off 4 bases at V and 9 bases at J, with 13 bases between the two ends. Looked up from germline, CDR1 is DFQATT and CDR2 is SNEGSKA (reference sequence).